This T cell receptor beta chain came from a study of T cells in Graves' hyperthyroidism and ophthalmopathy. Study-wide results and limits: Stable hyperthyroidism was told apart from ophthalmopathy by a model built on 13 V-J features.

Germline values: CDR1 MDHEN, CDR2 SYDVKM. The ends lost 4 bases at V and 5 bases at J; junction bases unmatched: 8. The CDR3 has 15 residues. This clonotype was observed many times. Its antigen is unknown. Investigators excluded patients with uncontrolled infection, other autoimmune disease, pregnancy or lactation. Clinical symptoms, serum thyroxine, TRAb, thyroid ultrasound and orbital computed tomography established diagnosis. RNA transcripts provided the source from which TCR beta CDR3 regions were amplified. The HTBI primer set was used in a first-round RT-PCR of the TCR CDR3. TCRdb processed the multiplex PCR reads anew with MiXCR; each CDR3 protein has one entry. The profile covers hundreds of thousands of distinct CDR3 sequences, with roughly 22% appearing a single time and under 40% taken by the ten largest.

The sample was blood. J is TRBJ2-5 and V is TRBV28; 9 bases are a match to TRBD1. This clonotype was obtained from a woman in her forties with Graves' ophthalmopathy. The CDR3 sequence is CASSSTGGAWETQYF. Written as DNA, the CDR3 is TGTGCCAGCAGTTCCACAGGGGGCGCATGGGAGACCCAGTACTTC.